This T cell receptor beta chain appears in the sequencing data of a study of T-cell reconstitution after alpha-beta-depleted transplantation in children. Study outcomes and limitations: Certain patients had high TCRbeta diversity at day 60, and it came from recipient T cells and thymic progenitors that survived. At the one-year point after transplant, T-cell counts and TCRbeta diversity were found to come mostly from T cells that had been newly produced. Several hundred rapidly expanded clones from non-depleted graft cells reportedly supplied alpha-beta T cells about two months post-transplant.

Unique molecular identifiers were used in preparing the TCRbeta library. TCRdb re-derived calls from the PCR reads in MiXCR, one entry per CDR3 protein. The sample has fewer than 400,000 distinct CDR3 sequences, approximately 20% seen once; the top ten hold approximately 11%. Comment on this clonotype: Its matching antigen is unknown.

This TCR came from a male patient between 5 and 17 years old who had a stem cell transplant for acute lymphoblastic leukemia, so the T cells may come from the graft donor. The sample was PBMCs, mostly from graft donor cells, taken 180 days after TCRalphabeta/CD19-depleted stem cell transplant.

In DNA, the CDR3 is TGTGCCAGCAGCTCTTCGGGGCGAGGATACGAGCAGTACTTC. This codes for CASSSSGRGYEQYF. The genes are TRBV7-8 and TRBJ2-7; the D call may be TRBD1 or TRBD2 (5 bases each). V was clipped by 4 bases and J by 4 bases, with 14 bases between them. Per the germline V gene, CDR1 is SGHVS and CDR2 is FQNEAQ. The CDR3 contains 14 residues.